One sample yielded the 20 T cell receptor beta chains listed below, sequenced in a study of shared clonotypes between healthy human individuals. The naive CD8 subset, CD45RO-negative cells positively selected for CCR7, excluded terminally differentiated effector memory CD45RA+ cells. Sequencing used immunoSEQ multiplex PCR; TCRdb keeps in-frame clones, though not all of them. This repertoire shows some 2,100,000 clones, around 93% found once; its top ten account for around 1.7%. The sequencing sample was made of naive CD8+ T cells from PBMCs. These receptors came from a man between 18 and 29 years old in good health. Some clones in this sample may be carry-over from other donors' samples.

V usage is TRBV29-1 and J usage is TRBJ1-1, with no clear D. Trimming removed 8 bases at V and 2 bases at J, with 15 bases between. CDR3 length equals 13 residues. Germline loops: CDR1 SQVTM, CDR2 ANQGSEA. This chain's CDR3 is CSIPAPGNTEAFF. The CDR3 bases are TGCAGCATTCCAGCCCCGGGAAACACTGAAGCTTTCTTT.

The chain combines TRBV13 with TRBJ2-7, with 8 bases that match TRBD1. Germline V lookup: CDR1 PRHDT, CDR2 FYEKMQ (reference sequence). The CDR3 runs to 15 residues. The ends lost 5 bases at V and 0 bases at J; junction bases unmatched: 6. CDR3 coding DNA: TGTGCCAGCAGCCCTGGCGGACAGGGCTCCTACGAGCAGTACTTC. Residues: CASSPGGQGSYEQYF.

This clone was observed a single time. The chain employs TRBV2 and TRBJ2-6, with TRBD1 matching over 7 bases. The CDR3 runs 18 residues. Germline lookup yields CDR1 SNHLY and CDR2 FYNNEI. V shed 7 bases and J 0 bases; nucleotides not matched to a gene: 12. As DNA, the CDR3 is TGTGCCAGCACCCAAGCCGGGACAGCCTACTCTGGGGCCAACGTCCTGACTTTC. Its translation is CASTQAGTAYSGANVLTF.

The V and J genes are TRBV7-7 and TRBJ1-3, with unresolved D. Between the trimmed V and J ends, which lost 2 bases and 6 bases, there was a span of 11 bases. Germline V gene sequence: CDR1 SSHAT, CDR2 FNYEAQ (reference sequence). There are 14 residues in the CDR3. CDR3 region: CASSLRFLSNTIYF. Here the CDR3 DNA reads TGTGCCAGCAGCTTAAGGTTCCTATCAAACACCATATATTTT.

The chain recombines TRBV29-1 with TRBJ1-2; weak D call: TRBD1 (5 bases). Germline values: CDR1 SQVTM, CDR2 ANQGSEA. This CDR3 spans 15 amino acids. This chain's CDR3 is CSAYRDPRGDYGYTF. The CDR3 bases are TGCAGTGCCTACCGGGACCCCCGGGGAGACTATGGCTACACCTTC.

The V and J genes are TRBV2 and TRBJ2-4, with 8 bases identical to TRBD2. The germline CDR1 and CDR2 sequences are SNHLY and FYNNEI. The CDR3 has 16 residues. With V trimmed by 6 bases and J by 8 bases, 15 bases remained unmatched. For the CDR3, the DNA is TGTGCCAGCAGCTCCCCCGGGAGGGACGGTTTAGACATTCAGTACTTC. Protein: CASSSPGRDGLDIQYF.

This clone was observed once. In nucleotides, the CDR3 is TGTGCCAGCAGCGTAGCAACAGGGAAGATACAGTACTTC. It is translated as CASSVATGKIQYF. The chain is built from TRBV9 and TRBJ2-4; D is perhaps TRBD1 (6 bases). Germline-derived CDR1 and CDR2 are SGDLS and YYNGEE. Trimming pared 0 bases from V and 13 bases from J, leaving 14 bases between. This CDR3 has 13 amino acids.

In its sample, this clone was seen a few times. The rearrangement uses TRBV10-3 and TRBJ1-1; no firm D call. Per germline, CDR1 ENHRY and CDR2 SYGVKD. V dropped 4 bases and J dropped 5 bases, with 14 bases sitting between them. The CDR3 has 14 amino acids. The CDR3 spells CAISGPGTRTEAFF. CDR3 sequence (DNA): TGTGCCATCAGTGGACCTGGTACGAGGACTGAAGCTTTCTTT.

The chain combines TRBV29-1 with TRBJ1-3; D remains unclear. The CDR3 totals 14 residues. Germline loops: CDR1 SQVTM, CDR2 ANQGSEA. The V and J ends lost 0 bases and 0 bases respectively, with 6 bases between them. The CDR3 spells CSVEDGVSGNTIYF. CDR3 coding DNA: TGCAGCGTTGAAGACGGAGTCTCTGGAAACACCATATATTTT.

CDR3 coding DNA: TGTGCCAGTAGTCCCGCGGGAGCCCCCTCCTACAATGAGCAGTTCTTC. It specifies CASSPAGAPSYNEQFF. The chain has TRBV19 and TRBJ2-1; 7 bases are shared with TRBD2. Germline lookup yields CDR1 LNHDA and CDR2 SQIVND (reference sequence). The trim removed 5 bases at V and 0 bases at J, leaving 7 bases unmatched. The CDR3 is 16 amino acids.

Comment on this clone: Other DNA sequences from this sample encode an identical CDR3 as well. The chain uses TRBV28 and TRBJ2-7; TRBD1 matches 8 bases. CDR3 length: 14 amino acids. J gave up 2 bases and V 5 bases, and 5 bases lay outside the gene matches. Germline V lookup: CDR1 MDHEN, CDR2 SYDVKM. CDR3 coding DNA: TGTGCCAGCAGTCAGACAGGGGCCACCTACGAGCAGTACTTC. It is translated as CASSQTGATYEQYF.

The genes are TRBV28 and TRBJ1-4, with no clear D. This CDR3 contains 15 residues. CDR1 MDHEN and CDR2 SYDVKM come from the germline V gene. V shed 2 bases and J shed 8 bases, with 15 bases lying between them. The CDR3 nucleotides read TGTGCCAGCAGTTTAGAACAGTTATTTGGCGAAAAACTGTTTTTT. Protein: CASSLEQLFGEKLFF.

This clone was observed a single time. The chain couples TRBV27 to TRBJ2-7, with TRBD2 matching over 7 bases. The J segment lost 3 bases and the V segment lost 7 bases, leaving 12 bases of the junction unmatched. In germline, CDR1 is MNHEY, CDR2 SMNVEV (reference sequence). The CDR3 contains 15 residues. This CDR3 is CASNPGGGGYYEQYF. The CDR3, as DNA: TGTGCCAGCAACCCCGGTGGGGGGGGGTACTACGAGCAGTACTTC.

This chain connects TRBV2 to TRBJ2-1; 12 bases line up with TRBD1. V trimming: 4 bases; J trimming: 8 bases; junction bases outside the gene matches: 6. Germline V gene lookup returns CDR1 SNHLY and CDR2 FYNNEI. This CDR3 has 15 residues. The CDR3 spells CASSAWDRGPYEQFF. CDR3 in DNA: TGTGCCAGCAGTGCGTGGGACAGGGGGCCTTATGAGCAGTTCTTC. Looking up the rest from reference TRBV2 and TRBJ2-1 gives the full variable domain: EPEVTQTPSHQVTQMGQEVILRCVPISNHLYFYWYRQILGQKVEFLVSFYNNEISEKSEIFDDQFSVERPDGSNFTLKIRSTKLEDSAMYFCASSAWDRGPYEQFFGPGTRLTVL.

About this clone itself: The sample contains more than one DNA sequence encoding this CDR3. The chain links TRBV28 to TRBJ2-2; D unclear. The germline CDR1 and CDR2 sequences are MDHEN and SYDVKM. The CDR3 runs to 12 residues. Trimming shortened V by 6 bases and J by 5 bases, and 7 bases separated the two germline ends. In nucleotides, the CDR3 is TGTGCCAGCAGCCTTTATACCGGGGAGCTGTTTTTT. This sequence encodes CASSLYTGELFF.

V gene TRBV19 combines with J gene TRBJ1-3, with a weak D call TRBD1 (5 bases). Germline assignment: CDR1 LNHDA and CDR2 SQIVND (reference sequence). The CDR3 has 16 amino acids. V lost 6 bases, J lost 0 bases, and 15 bases lay in between. The DNA for the CDR3 is TGTGCCAGTAGCGACTCCTGGGGCAGCTCTGGAAACACCATATATTTT. Its translation is CASSDSWGSSGNTIYF.

This chain links TRBV6-1 with TRBJ1-5; D is uncertain. This CDR3 contains 11 residues. The V end lost 6 bases, the J end lost 7 bases, and 7 bases lay between the germline ends. The germline V gene encodes CDR1 MNHNS and CDR2 SASEGT. In nucleotides, the CDR3 is TGTGCCAGCAGGTCTATACAGCCCCAGCATTTT. Residues: CASRSIQPQHF.

The sample holds one count of this clone. This chain joins TRBV28 and TRBJ2-7; D gene unclear. The CDR3 is 14 residues long. Germline lookup yields CDR1 MDHEN and CDR2 SYDVKM. With 7 bases removed from V and 3 bases from J, the gap between germline ends came to 16 bases. The CDR3 coding sequence is TGTGCCAGCAAGACGGACCCCGGCCGCTACGAGCAGTACTTC. Its protein is CASKTDPGRYEQYF.

This clone appeared a few times. Other nucleotide sequences from this sample produce the same CDR3. V and J are TRBV19 and TRBJ2-7; TRBD1 aligns across 9 bases. CDR1 and CDR2 from the germline V gene are LNHDA and SQIVND (reference sequence). With 5 bases clipped from V and 2 bases from J, the junction kept 4 bases outside the gene matches. The CDR3 length is 14 residues. CDR3 sequence reads: CASSAGTGTYEQYF. CDR3 bases: TGTGCCAGTAGTGCCGGGACAGGGACCTACGAGCAGTACTTC.

The gene calls are TRBV11-2 and TRBJ2-1; D not resolved. V dropped 1 base and J dropped 0 bases, with 7 bases sitting between them. CDR3 size: 15 residues. CDR1 and CDR2 from the germline V gene are SGHAT and FQNNGV. The CDR3 nucleotides are TGTGCCAGCAGCTTAGTACATAGCTCCTACAATGAGCAGTTCTTC. It is translated as CASSLVHSSYNEQFF.